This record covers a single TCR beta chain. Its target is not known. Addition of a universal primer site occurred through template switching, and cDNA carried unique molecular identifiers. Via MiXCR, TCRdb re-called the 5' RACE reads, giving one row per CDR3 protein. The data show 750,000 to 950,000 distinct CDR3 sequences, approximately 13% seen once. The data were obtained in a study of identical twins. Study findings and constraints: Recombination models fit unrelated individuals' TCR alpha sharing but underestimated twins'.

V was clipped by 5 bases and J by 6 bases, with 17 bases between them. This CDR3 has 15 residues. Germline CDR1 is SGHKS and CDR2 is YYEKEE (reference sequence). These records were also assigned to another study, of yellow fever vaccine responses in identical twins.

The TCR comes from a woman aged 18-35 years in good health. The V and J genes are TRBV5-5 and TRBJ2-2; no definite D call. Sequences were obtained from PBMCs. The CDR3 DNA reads TGTGCCAGCAGGGCAGGAGTAATTTCGGCCGGGGAGCTGTTTTTT. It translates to CASRAGVISAGELFF.